One and the same sample provided the 10 T cell receptor beta chains below, sequenced in a study of blood T cell repertoires in COVID-19. Using immunoSEQ multiplex PCR, the repertoire was profiled, and TCRdb retains in-frame clones only, with some absent. Among fewer than 150,000 clones listed, 88% were seen once. Sequencing was done on a sample of peripheral blood. These receptors were collected from a woman between 50 and 59 years old with active or convalescent COVID-19.

The V and J genes are TRBV12-3 or TRBV12-4 and TRBJ2-2; D remains unclear. The CDR3 runs 13 residues. V gave up 6 bases and J gave up 8 bases, with 13 bases separating them. For the CDR3, the DNA is TGTGCCAGCAGGCTCCGGTCTCAAGGGGAGCTGTTTTTT. Translating it yields CASRLRSQGELFF.

The chain combines TRBV28 with TRBJ2-5; D uncertain. Trimming removed 3 bases from V and 8 bases from J, with 19 bases in between. This CDR3 region has 15 residues. Germline V gives CDR1 MDHEN, CDR2 SYDVKM. Here the CDR3 reads CASSFSRRHLGTQYF. CDR3 nucleotide sequence: TGTGCCAGCAGTTTCTCCCGGCGGCACTTGGGTACCCAGTACTTC.

The gene calls are TRBV18 and TRBJ2-7; 10 nucleotides align to TRBD1. The CDR3 has 14 residues. Germline V gives CDR1 KGHSH, CDR2 LQKENI. Trimming took 3 bases from V and 5 from J; bases not matched to a gene: 4. CDR3 nucleotides: TGTGCCAGCTCACCCGCTGGACAGGGGGACGAGCAGTACTTC. Amino acid sequence: CASSPAGQGDEQYF.

The V and J genes are TRBV4-3 and TRBJ1-3; D remains ambiguous. Germline V gene data show CDR1 as LGHNA and CDR2 as YSLEER. The CDR3 runs 16 residues. V dropped 0 bases and J dropped 0 bases, with 9 bases sitting between them. This chain's CDR3 is CASSQDWQDSGNTIYF. CDR3 nucleotides: TGCGCCAGCAGCCAAGATTGGCAAGACTCTGGAAACACCATATATTTT.

The chain employs TRBV30 and TRBJ2-7, with D uncertain. Germline V gene lookup returns CDR1 GTSNPN and CDR2 SVGIG (reference sequence). Trimming took off 4 bases at V and 1 base at J, with 8 bases between the two ends. CDR3 length: 12 amino acids. In nucleotides, the CDR3 is TGTGCCTGGAACGCGAGATCCTACGAGCAGTACTTC. Translating gives CAWNARSYEQYF.

The gene calls are TRBV29-1 and TRBJ2-7; TRBD2 is a possible D gene (6 bases). Germline V gives CDR1 SQVTM, CDR2 ANQGSEA. The CDR3 loop spans 11 amino acids. V was trimmed by 7 bases and J by 3 bases, leaving 10 bases between them. This CDR3 is CSGGLLYEQYF. The CDR3 DNA sequence: TGCAGCGGGGGACTTCTCTACGAGCAGTACTTC.

The rearrangement uses TRBV7-2 and TRBJ2-7; 11 nucleotides match TRBD2. V shed 5 bases, J shed 2 bases, and the junction held 2 bases outside the gene matches. The CDR3 runs to 14 residues. Germline-derived CDR1 and CDR2 are SGHTA and FQGNSA. The DNA of the CDR3 is TGTGCCAGCAGCGGGACTAGCGGCGCCTACGAGCAGTACTTC. Encoded protein: CASSGTSGAYEQYF.

This chain connects TRBV7-9 to TRBJ2-3, with 10 nucleotides matching TRBD2. The CDR3 consists of 16 residues. From germline, CDR1 is SEHNR and CDR2 FQNEAQ (reference sequence). After removal of 2 bases from V and 4 bases from J, the junction contained 6 bases not matched to a gene. The CDR3 nucleotides read TGTGCCAGCAGCTTACCTCCTAGCGGGAGTCCAGATACGCAGTATTTT. It yields the protein CASSLPPSGSPDTQYF.

This chain connects TRBV9 to TRBJ2-2; TRBD2 agrees at 14 bases. The CDR3 covers 18 residues. The J segment lost 1 base and the V segment lost 4 bases, leaving 6 bases of the junction unmatched. The germline V gene encodes CDR1 SGDLS and CDR2 YYNGEE. The CDR3 sequence is CASSRRLAGGWNTGELFF. In DNA, the CDR3 is TGTGCCAGCAGCAGACGACTAGCGGGAGGGTGGAACACCGGGGAGCTGTTTTTT.

The gene calls are TRBV27 and TRBJ1-2, with a possible D match to TRBD1 (5 bases). Germline CDR1 reads MNHEY; CDR2 reads SMNVEV (reference sequence). CDR3 size: 13 residues. Trimming stripped 2 bases from V and 6 bases from J, with 10 bases between. The CDR3 sequence is CASSLSTGDGYTF. CDR3 in DNA: TGTGCCAGCAGTTTAAGTACAGGTGATGGCTACACCTTC.